The 2 T cell receptor beta chains listed next were all sequenced from one sample in a study of T cells in tuberculosis. The table came from immunoSEQ multiplex PCR; TCRdb's copy has only in-frame clones and leaves some out. The repertoire has around 60,000 clones, approximately 80% of them found once; the top ten carry around 13%. Cells were sorted from thawed PBMC rested overnight and stained with GMM-loaded CD1B tetramer, viability dye and anti-CD3. The lipid loaded on the CD1B tetramers was C32 glucose monomycolate from Rhodococcus equi. Sequencing was performed on CD1b-GMM tetramer-negative cells sorted from PBMCs. The receptor set was obtained from an adult woman with latent tuberculosis.

J is TRBJ2-6 and V is TRBV12-5, with TRBD1 identical over 7 bases. Trimming took 2 bases from V and 1 from J; bases not matched to a gene: 8. This CDR3 has 18 residues. Germline CDR1 LGHNT, CDR2 FRNRAP. Written as DNA, the CDR3 is TGTGCTAGTGGTTTGCGGACAGGCCGTGAATCTGGGGCCAACGTCCTGACTTTC. Its protein is CASGLRTGRESGANVLTF. Looking up the rest from reference TRBV12-5 and TRBJ2-6 gives the full variable domain: DARVTQTPRHKVTEMGQEVTMRCQPILGHNTVFWYRQTMMQGLELLAYFRNRAPLDDSGMPKDRFSAEMPDATLATLKIQPSEPRDSAVYFCASGLRTGRESGANVLTFGAGSRLTVL.

The chain is built from TRBV11-2 and TRBJ2-2, with 11 bases identical to TRBD2. Looked up from germline, CDR1 is SGHAT and CDR2 is FQNNGV. The CDR3 consists of 15 residues. V lost 4 bases, J lost 7 bases, and 5 bases stayed unmatched. The CDR3 coding sequence is TGTGCCAGCAGCTCCCTAGCGGGGGGTTTCGGGGAGCTGTTTTTT. Residues: CASSSLAGGFGELFF.